Here is one T cell receptor beta chain with its context. It has no known antigen specificity. No base quality information exists; no much larger clone differs at one position. The CDR3 regions of human TCRbeta chains were analyzed by immunosequencing. For the original study's pipeline: TCRs in the repertoires were matched against a reference library of SARS-CoV-2-specific TCRs that had been generated with the MIRA antigen-specificity platform. Breadth was defined as the fraction of unique TCRs that were SARS-CoV-2-associated. Depth was defined as the fraction of total T cells that were SARS-CoV-2-associated. Using the MIRA data, each spike-specific TCR was assigned both to the spike region to which the TCR was reactive and to a CD4 or CD8 class. Log10-transformed breadth and depth values were compared by one-way ANOVA with Sidak's multiple comparisons tests. The immuneACCESS repertoire file appears here via TCRdb, limited to in-frame rearrangements. These files lack a portion of the clones; in checked studies, under half of the deficit traces to unresolved V genes, and the cause of the others is not known. The D gene and trimming were derived from the DNA, and the V and J assignments and clone size from that table. The sample includes approximately 140,000 clones, with roughly 90% observed a single time. 3% to 4% of the sample belongs to the ten largest clones.

The sample originates from a study of T cell responses to AZD1222 COVID-19 vaccine (TCRdb year 2021). Some background on the complete study: TCR sequencing was performed for more than 230 trial participants, of whom 207 were given two doses of AZD1222 and around 26 were given two doses of MenACWY control vaccine. Trial participants were enrolled by age into subgroups of 18-55, 56-69 and 70-plus years, and around 150, 28 and 57 TCR-sequenced participants, respectively, were included in these subgroups. Findings and caveats that apply to the study as a whole: No day 14 peak-response samples were available, so repertoires were characterized only after the peak T cell response. The 56-69-year group was small, and its depth increase did not reach significance, likely because of low power. Participants were mostly white British and included more females than males, and it was suggested by the authors that clonal diversity may have been underestimated. A significant rise in spike-specific TCR breadth and depth was observed after two AZD1222 doses relative to day 0 and relative to MenACWY recipients. Reportedly, almost half of the unique spike-specific TCRs recognized epitopes lying outside the regions that are mutated in the B.1.351 and B.1.1.7 variants. Conclusions about previously exposed vaccinees are limited because only 5 or 6 AZD1222 recipients were SARS-CoV-2 seropositive at baseline. The vaccine-associated CD4 TCRs covered the entire spike protein, and the dominant responses fell in regions 160-218 and 743-854.

According to the germline V gene, CDR1 reads MDHEN and CDR2 reads SYDVKM. Between the V and J ends, shortened by 6 bases and 0 bases respectively, the junction contains 12 bases. Inclusive of the bounding cysteine and phenylalanine, the CDR3 is 15 residues long. Here the CDR3 DNA is all that survives: 45 bases in frame from base 1. The time point label of this sample denotes: about 28 days (+/-7) after the second vaccine dose. AZD1222 recipients with second doses at about 4 weeks or about 12 weeks were pooled, because spike-specific TCR depth and breadth did not differ between schedules. Vaccinee samples were obtained from the UK trials COV001 and COV002, which included a single-blind randomized controlled phase 2/3 trial of AZD1222 (ChAdOx1 nCoV-19) in healthy adults. Trial participant PBMC samples were collected at day 0 and day 28 after the second dose for TCRbeta chain sequencing.

The V and J segments used are TRBV28 and TRBJ1-3; too little of a D gene remains to name it. The starting material was peripheral blood, obtained 28 days after the second AZD1222 dose. This TCR came from an adult who received the AZD1222 COVID-19 vaccine. The CDR3 protein is CASSHDGRSGNTIYF. In nucleotides, the sequence is TGTGCCAGCAGCCACGACGGCCGCTCTGGAAACACCATATATTTT.